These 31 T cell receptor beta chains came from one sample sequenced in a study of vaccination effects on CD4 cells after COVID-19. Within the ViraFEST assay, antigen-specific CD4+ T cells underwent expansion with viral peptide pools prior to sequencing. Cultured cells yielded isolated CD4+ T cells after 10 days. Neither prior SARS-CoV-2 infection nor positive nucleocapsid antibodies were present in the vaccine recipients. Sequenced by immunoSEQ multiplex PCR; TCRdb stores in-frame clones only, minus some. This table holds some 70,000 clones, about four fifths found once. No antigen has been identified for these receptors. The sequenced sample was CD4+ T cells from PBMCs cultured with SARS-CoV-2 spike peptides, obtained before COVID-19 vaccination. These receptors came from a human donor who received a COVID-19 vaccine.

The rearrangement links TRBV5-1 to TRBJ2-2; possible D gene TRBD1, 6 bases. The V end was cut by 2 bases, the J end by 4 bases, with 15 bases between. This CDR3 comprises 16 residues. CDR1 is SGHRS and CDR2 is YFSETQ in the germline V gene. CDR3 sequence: CASSFGEGVSTGELFF. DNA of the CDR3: TGCGCCAGCAGCTTCGGTGAGGGGGTGAGCACCGGGGAGCTGTTTTTT.

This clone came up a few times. DNA for the CDR3: TGTGCCAGCAGCTTATCCATGGGGGGCCAAGCTTTCTTT. As protein: CASSLSMGGQAFF. The chain recombines TRBV5-4 with TRBJ1-1, with a tentative D call TRBD1 (6 bases). Trimming left V 2 bases short and J 9 bases short, with 14 bases between. The V gene's germline CDR1 is SGHNT and CDR2 YYREEE (reference sequence). There are 13 residues in the CDR3.

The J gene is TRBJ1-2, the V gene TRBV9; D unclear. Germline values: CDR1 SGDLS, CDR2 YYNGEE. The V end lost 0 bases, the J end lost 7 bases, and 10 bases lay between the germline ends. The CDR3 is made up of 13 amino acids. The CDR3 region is CASSVAAGSGYTF. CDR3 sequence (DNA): TGTGCCAGCAGCGTAGCGGCGGGGTCTGGCTACACCTTC. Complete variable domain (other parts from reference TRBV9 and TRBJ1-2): DSGVTQTPKHLITATGQRVTLRCSPRSGDLSVYWYQQSLDQGLQFLIQYYNGEERAKGNILERFSAQQFPDLHSELNLSSLELGDSALYFCASSVAAGSGYTFGSGTRLTVV.

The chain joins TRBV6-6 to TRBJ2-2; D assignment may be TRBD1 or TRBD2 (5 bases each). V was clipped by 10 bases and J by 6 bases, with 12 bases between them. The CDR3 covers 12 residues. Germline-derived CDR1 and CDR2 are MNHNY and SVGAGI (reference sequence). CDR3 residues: CAIRDGPGELFF. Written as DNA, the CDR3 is TGTGCCATTCGGGACGGGCCCGGGGAGCTGTTTTTT.

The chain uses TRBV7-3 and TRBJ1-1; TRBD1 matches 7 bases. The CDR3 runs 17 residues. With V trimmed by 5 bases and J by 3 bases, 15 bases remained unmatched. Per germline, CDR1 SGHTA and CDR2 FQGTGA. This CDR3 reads CASSPLQGLAGDTEAFF. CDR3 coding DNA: TGTGCCAGCAGCCCCTTACAGGGGTTGGCGGGTGACACTGAAGCTTTCTTT.

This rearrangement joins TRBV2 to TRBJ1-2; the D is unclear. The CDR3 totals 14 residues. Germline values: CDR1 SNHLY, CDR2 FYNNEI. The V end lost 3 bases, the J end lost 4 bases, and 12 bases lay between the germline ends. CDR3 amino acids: CASSDRSSGYGYTF. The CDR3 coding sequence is TGTGCCAGCAGTGATCGGTCTAGCGGCTATGGCTACACCTTC.

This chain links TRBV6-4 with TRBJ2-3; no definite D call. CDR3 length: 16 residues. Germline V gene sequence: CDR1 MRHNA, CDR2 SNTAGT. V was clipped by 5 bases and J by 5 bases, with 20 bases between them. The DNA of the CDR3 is TGTGCCAGCAGTACTTCCGTGTCTCACGGCCTAGATACGCAGTATTTT. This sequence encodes CASSTSVSHGLDTQYF.

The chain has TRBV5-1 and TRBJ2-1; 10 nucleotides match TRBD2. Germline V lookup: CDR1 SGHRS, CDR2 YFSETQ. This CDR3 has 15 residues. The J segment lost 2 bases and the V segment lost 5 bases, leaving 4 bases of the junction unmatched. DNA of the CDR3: TGCGCCAGCAGTATTAGCGGGGGGCCCTACAATGAGCAGTTCTTC. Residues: CASSISGGPYNEQFF.

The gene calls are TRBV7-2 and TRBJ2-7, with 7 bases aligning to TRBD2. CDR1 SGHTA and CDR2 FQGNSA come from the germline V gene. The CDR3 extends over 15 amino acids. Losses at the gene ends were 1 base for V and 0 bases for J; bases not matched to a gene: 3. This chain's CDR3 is CASSLDGGSSYEQYV. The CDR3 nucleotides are TGTGCCAGCAGCTTAGACGGGGGGAGCTCCTACGAGCAGTACGTC.

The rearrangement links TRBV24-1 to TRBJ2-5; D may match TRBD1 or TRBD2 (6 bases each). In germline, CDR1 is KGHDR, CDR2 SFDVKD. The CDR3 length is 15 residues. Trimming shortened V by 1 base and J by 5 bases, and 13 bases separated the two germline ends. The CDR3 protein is CATSDFRGPGETQYF. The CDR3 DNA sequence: TGTGCCACCAGTGATTTCCGGGGGCCGGGGGAGACCCAGTACTTC.

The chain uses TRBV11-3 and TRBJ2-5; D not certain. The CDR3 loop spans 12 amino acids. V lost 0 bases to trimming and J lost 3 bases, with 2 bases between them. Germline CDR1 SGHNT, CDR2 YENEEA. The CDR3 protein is CASSLDKETQYF. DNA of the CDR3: TGTGCCAGCAGCTTAGATAAAGAGACCCAGTACTTC.

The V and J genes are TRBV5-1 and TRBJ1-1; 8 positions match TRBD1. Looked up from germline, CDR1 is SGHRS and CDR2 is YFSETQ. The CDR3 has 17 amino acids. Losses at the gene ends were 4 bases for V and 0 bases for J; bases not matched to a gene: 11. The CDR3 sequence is CASSLRTGPSLNTEAFF. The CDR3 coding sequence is TGCGCCAGCAGCCTTAGGACAGGGCCGTCCTTGAACACTGAAGCTTTCTTT.

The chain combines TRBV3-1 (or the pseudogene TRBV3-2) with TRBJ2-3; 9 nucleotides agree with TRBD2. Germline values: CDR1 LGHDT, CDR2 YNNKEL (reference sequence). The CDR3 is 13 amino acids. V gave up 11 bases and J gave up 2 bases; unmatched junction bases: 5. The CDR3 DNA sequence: TGTGCCTGCGGGGGGGAGTACACAGATACGCAGTATTTT. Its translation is CACGGEYTDTQYF.

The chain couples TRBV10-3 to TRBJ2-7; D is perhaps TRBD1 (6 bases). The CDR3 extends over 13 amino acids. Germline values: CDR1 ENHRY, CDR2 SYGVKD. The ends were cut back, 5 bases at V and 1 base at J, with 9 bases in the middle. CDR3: CAISNRESYEQYV. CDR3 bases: TGTGCCATCAGTAACAGGGAATCCTACGAGCAGTACGTC.

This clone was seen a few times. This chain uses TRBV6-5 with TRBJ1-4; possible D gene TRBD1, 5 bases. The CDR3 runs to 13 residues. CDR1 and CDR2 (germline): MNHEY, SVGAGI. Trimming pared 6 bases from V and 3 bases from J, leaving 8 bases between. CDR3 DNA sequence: TGTGCCAGCAGCGGGGCAGCTAATGAAAAACTGTTTTTT. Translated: CASSGAANEKLFF.

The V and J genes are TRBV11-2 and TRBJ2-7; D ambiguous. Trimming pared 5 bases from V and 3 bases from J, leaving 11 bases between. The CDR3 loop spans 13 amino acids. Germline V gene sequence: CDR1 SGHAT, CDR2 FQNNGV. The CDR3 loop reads CASSKFPYYEQYV. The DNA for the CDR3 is TGTGCCAGCAGCAAATTTCCATACTACGAGCAGTACGTC.

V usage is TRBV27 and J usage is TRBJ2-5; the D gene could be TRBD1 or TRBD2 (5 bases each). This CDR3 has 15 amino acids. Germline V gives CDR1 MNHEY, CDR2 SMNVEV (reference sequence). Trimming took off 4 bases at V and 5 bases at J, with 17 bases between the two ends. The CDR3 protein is CASSSTGLKRETQYF. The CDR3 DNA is TGTGCCAGCAGTTCCACAGGATTAAAGCGGGAGACCCAGTACTTC.

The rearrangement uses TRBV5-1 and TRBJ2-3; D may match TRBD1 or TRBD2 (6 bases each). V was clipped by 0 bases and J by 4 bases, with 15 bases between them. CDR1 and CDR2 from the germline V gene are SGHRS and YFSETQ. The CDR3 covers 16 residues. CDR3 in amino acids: CASSLVPRGVADTQYF. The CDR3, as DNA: TGCGCCAGCAGCTTGGTTCCGAGGGGGGTTGCAGATACGCAGTATTTT.

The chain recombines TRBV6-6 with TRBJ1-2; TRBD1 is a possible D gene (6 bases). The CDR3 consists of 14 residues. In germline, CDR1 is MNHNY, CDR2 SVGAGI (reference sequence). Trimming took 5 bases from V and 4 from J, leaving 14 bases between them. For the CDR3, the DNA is TGTGCCAGCAGTCTTAAGGACAGAACCTATGGCTACACCTTC. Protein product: CASSLKDRTYGYTF.

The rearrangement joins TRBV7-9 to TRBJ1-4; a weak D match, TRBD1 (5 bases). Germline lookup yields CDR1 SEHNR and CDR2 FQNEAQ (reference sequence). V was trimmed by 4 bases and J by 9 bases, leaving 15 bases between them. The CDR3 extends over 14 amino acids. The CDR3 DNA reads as TGTGCCAGCAGCTGTAGGGACTGGCCCAAAAAACTGTTTTTT. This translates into CASSCRDWPKKLFF.

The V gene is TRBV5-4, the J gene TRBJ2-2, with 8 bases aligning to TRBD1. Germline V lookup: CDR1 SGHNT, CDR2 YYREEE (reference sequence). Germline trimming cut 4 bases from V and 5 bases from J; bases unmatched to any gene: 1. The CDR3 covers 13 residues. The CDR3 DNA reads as TGTGCCAGCAGCCGACAGGGGACCGGGGAGCTGTTTTTT. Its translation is CASSRQGTGELFF.

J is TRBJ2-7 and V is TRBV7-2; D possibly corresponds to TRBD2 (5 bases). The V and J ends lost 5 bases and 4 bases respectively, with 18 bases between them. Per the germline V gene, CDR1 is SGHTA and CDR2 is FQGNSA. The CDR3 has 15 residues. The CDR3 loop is CASSLGLREFYEQYV. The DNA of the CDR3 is TGTGCCAGCAGCCTCGGACTGAGAGAATTTTACGAGCAGTACGTC.

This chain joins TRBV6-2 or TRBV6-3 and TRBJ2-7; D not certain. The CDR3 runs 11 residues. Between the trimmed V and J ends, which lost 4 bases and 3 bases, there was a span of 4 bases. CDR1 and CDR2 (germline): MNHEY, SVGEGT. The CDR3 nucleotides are TGTGCCAGCAGTTGGGGCTACGAGCAGTACGTC. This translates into CASSWGYEQYV.

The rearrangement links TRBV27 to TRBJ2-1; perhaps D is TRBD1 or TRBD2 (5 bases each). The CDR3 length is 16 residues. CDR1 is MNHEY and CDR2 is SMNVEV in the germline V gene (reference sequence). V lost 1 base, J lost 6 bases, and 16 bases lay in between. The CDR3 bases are TGTGCCAGCAGTTTATTAGGGGCAGGAGGTTCCAATGAGCAGTTCTTC. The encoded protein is CASSLLGAGGSNEQFF.

The CDR3, as DNA: TGTGCCAGCAGTCCTGGGAGAAACACCATATATTTT. Its protein product is CASSPGRNTIYF. The chain is built from TRBV6-5 and TRBJ1-3; no firm D call. Germline V CDR1 and CDR2: MNHEY, SVGAGI. The V and J ends lost 5 bases and 5 bases respectively, with 7 bases between them. This CDR3 spans 12 amino acids.

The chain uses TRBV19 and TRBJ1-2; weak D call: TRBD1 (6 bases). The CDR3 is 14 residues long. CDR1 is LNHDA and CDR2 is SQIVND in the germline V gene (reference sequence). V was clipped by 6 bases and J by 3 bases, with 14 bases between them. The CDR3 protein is CASSHQQGYYGYTF. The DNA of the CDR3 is TGTGCCAGTAGCCACCAACAGGGTTACTATGGCTACACCTTC. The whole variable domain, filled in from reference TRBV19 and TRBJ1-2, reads DGGITQSPKYLFRKEGQNVTLSCEQNLNHDAMYWYRQDPGQGLRLIYYSQIVNDFQKGDIAEGYSVSREKKESFPLTVTSAQKNPTAFYLCASSHQQGYYGYTFGSGTRLTVV.

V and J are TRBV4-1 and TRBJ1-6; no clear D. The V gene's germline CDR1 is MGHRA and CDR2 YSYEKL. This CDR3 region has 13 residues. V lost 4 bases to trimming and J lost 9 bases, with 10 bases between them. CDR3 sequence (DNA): TGCGCCAGCAGCCCCGCGGGCAGTTCACCCCTCCACTTT. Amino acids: CASSPAGSSPLHF.

Here the CDR3 DNA reads TGTGCCAGTAGTACTAGACAGGGGGCGCGAAGAAGCTATGGCTACACCTTC. It codes for CASSTRQGARRSYGYTF. The chain joins TRBV19 to TRBJ1-2; 10 nucleotides match TRBD1. The V gene's germline CDR1 is LNHDA and CDR2 SQIVND (reference sequence). The CDR3 runs 17 residues. Germline trimming cut 4 bases from V and 4 bases from J; bases unmatched to any gene: 12.

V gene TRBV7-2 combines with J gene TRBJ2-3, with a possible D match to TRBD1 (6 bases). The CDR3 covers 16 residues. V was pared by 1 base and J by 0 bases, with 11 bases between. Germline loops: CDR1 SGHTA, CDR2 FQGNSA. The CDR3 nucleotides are TGTGCCAGCAGCTTAGATTCAGGGGCGAGCACAGATACGCAGTATTTT. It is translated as CASSLDSGASTDTQYF.

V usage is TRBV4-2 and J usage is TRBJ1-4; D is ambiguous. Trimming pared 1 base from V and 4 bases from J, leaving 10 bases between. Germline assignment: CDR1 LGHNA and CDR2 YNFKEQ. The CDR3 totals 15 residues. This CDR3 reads CASSQGQAFNEKLFF. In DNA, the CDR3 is TGTGCCAGCAGCCAAGGGCAGGCTTTTAATGAAAAACTGTTTTTT.

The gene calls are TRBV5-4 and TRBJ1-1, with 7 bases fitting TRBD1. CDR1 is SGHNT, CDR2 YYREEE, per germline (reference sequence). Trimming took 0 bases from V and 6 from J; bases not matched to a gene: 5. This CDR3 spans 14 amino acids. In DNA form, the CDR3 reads TGTGCCAGCAGCTTGGGTTCTCAGGGGGCTGAAGCTTTCTTT. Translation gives CASSLGSQGAEAFF.